A single TCR beta chain is shown here with its context. This sample was taken from a study of blood T cell repertoires in COVID-19. Study overall: Sources were T cells, B-cell-depleted T cells, or PBMCs; the material itself was cDNA or gDNA.

The repertoire was sequenced with immunoSEQ multiplex PCR; TCRdb's copy has only in-frame clones and lacks some. The sample consists of roughly 53,000 clones, 70% to 90% of them appearing once. The clonotype originates from a middle-aged man with active COVID-19. The sample comprised peripheral blood.

CDR3 region: CASSIAGSGTYEQYF. The CDR3 bases are TGTGCCAGTAGTATAGCGGGTAGCGGGACCTACGAGCAGTACTTC. The chain combines TRBV19 with TRBJ2-7; 8 bases match TRBD2. Germline lookup yields CDR1 LNHDA and CDR2 SQIVND (reference sequence). Unmatched junction bases numbered 4, after V lost 1 base and J lost 2 bases. CDR3 size: 15 residues.